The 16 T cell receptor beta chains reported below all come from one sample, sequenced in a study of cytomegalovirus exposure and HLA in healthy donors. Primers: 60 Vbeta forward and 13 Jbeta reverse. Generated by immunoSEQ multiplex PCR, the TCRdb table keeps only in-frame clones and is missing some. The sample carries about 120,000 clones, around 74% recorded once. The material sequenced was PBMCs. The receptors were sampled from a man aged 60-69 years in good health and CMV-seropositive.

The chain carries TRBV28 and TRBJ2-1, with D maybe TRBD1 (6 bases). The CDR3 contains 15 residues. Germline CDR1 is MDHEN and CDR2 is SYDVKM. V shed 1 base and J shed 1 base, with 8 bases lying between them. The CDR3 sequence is CASSLSGTSYNEQFF. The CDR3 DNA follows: TGTGCCAGCAGTTTATCAGGGACATCCTACAATGAGCAGTTCTTC. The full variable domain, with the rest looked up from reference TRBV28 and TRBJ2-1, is DVKVTQSSRYLVKRTGEKVFLECVQDMDHENMFWYRQDPGLGLRLIYFSYDVKMKEKGDIPEGYSVSREKKERFSLILESASTNQTSMYLCASSLSGTSYNEQFFGPGTRLTVL.

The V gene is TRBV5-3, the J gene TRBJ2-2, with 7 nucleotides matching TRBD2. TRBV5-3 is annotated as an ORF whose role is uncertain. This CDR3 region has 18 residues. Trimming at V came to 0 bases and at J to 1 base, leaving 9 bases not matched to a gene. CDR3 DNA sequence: TGTGCCAGAAGCTTGGGGGGGAGGGATCCCGAGAACACCGGGGAGCTGTTTTTT. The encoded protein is CARSLGGRDPENTGELFF.

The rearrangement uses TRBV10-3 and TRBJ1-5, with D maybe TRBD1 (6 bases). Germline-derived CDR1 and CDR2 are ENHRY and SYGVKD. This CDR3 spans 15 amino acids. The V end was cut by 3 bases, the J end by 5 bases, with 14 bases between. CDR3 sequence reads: CAISDGQRLYQPQHF. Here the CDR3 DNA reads TGTGCCATCAGTGACGGACAGAGACTGTATCAGCCCCAGCATTTT.

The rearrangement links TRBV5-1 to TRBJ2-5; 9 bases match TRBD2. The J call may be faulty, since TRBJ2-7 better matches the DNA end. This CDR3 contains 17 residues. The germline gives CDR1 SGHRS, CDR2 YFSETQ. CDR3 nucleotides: TGCGCCAGCAGCCCTCGGGCTAGCGGGACATACCTACTCGAGCAGTACTTC. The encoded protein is CASSPRASGTYLLEQYF.

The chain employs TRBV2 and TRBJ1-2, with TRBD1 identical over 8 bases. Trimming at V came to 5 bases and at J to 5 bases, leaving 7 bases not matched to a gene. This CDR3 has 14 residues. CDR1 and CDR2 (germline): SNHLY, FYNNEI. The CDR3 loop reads CASSQGQAGYGYTF. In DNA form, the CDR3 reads TGTGCCAGCAGTCAGGGACAGGCTGGTTATGGCTACACCTTC.

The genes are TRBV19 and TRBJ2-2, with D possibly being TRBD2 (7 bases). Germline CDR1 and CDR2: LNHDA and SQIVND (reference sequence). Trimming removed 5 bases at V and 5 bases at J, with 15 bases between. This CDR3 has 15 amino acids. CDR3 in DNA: TGTGCCAGTAGTGGGAGGGGGGATCGTACCGGGGAGCTGTTTTTT. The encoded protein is CASSGRGDRTGELFF.

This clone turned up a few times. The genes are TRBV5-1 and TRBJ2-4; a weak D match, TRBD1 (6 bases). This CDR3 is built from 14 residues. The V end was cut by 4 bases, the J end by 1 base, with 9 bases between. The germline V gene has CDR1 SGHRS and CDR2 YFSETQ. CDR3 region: CASSPGQAKNIQYF. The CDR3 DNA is TGCGCCAGCAGCCCTGGACAGGCCAAAAACATTCAGTACTTC.

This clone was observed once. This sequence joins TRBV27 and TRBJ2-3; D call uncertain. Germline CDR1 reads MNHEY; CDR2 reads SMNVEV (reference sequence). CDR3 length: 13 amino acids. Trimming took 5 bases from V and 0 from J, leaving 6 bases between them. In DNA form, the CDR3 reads TGTGCCAGCAGTCCTCTAAGCACAGATACGCAGTATTTT. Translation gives CASSPLSTDTQYF.

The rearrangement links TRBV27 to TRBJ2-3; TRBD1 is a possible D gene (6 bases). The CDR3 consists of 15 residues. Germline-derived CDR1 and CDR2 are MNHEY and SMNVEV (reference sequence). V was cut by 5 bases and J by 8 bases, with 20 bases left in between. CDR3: CASSPRDKLGITQYF. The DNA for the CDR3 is TGTGCCAGCAGTCCCCGGGACAAATTGGGGATTACGCAGTATTTT.

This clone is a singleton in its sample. CDR3 region: CASDRGSNQPQHF. The CDR3 bases are TGTGCCAGCGACAGGGGGAGCAATCAGCCCCAGCATTTT. The J gene is TRBJ1-5, the V gene TRBV6-1, with 9 bases aligning to TRBD1. J gave up 1 base and V 8 bases, and 0 bases lay outside the gene matches. The CDR3 covers 13 residues. Germline CDR1 reads MNHNS; CDR2 reads SASEGT.

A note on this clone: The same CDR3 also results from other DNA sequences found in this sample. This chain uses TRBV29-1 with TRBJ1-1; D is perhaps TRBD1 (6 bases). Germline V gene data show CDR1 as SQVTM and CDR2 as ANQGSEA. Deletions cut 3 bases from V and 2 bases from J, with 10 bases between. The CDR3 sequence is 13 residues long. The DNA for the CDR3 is TGCAGCGTTGATCGAGGGGGAAACACTGAAGCTTTCTTT. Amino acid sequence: CSVDRGGNTEAFF.

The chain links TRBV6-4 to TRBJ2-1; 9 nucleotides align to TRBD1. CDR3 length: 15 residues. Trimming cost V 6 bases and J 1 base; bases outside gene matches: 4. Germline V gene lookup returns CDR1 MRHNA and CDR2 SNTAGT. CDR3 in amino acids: CASRPGTGSYNEQFF. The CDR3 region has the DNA TGTGCCAGCAGACCCGGGACAGGGTCCTACAATGAGCAGTTCTTC.

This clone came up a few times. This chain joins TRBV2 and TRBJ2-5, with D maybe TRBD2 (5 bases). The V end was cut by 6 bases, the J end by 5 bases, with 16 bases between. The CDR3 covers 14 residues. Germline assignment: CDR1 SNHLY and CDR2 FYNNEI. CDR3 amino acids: CASSPERVGETQYF. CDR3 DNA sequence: TGTGCCAGCAGCCCCGAGAGGGTTGGGGAGACCCAGTACTTC.

The CDR3 region is CASSPPSLSDEQYF. In nucleotides, the CDR3 is TGTGCCAGCTCACCACCGTCGTTGTCCGACGAGCAGTACTTC. V gene TRBV18 combines with J gene TRBJ2-7, with D hard to call. CDR3 length: 14 amino acids. Germline V CDR1 and CDR2: KGHSH, LQKENI. Deletions cut 0 bases from V and 5 bases from J, with 11 bases between.

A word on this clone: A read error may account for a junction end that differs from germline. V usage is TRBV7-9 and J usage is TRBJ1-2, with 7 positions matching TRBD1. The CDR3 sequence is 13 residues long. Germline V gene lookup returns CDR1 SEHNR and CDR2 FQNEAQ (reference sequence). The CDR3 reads CSSSLTGDAGYTF. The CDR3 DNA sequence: TGTTCCAGCAGCCTCACAGGGGATGCTGGCTACACCTTC.

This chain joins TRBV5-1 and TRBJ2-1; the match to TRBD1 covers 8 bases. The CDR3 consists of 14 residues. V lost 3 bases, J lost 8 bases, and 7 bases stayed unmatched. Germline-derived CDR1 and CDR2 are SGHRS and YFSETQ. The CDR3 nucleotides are TGCGCCAGCAGCTGGGGACAGGACGTCGATGAGCAGTTCTTC. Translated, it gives CASSWGQDVDEQFF.